Below, 26 T cell receptor beta chains from the same sample are listed, as sequenced in a study of CD8 T cells in Susac syndrome. With random hexamers, 0.5 to 1 ug RNA was reverse transcribed. TCRdb reanalysed the immunoSEQ multiplex PCR reads using MiXCR and keeps one entry per CDR3 protein. The top ten hold 0.15% to 0.2% of the sample, which has 170,000 or so distinct CDR3 sequences, about 95% seen once. What was sequenced was CD8+ T cells from PBMCs. Receptor source: a human donor with multiple sclerosis.

The J gene is TRBJ2-7, the V gene TRBV9, with D perhaps matching TRBD1 (6 bases). Deletions cut 4 bases from V and 5 bases from J, with 19 bases between. The CDR3 contains 15 residues. CDR1 SGDLS and CDR2 YYNGEE come from the germline V gene. The CDR3 nucleotides read TGTGCCAGCAGCCTCGCCCGGGACACGTACCACGAGCAGTACTTC. Protein sequence: CASSLARDTYHEQYF.

The chain combines TRBV6-1 with TRBJ2-7; no definite D call. Germline-derived CDR1 and CDR2 are MNHNS and SASEGT. The CDR3 consists of 15 residues. V gave up 1 base and J gave up 2 bases, with 12 bases separating them. The CDR3 nucleotides read TGTGCCAGCAGTGAAGTTAGGACGCCGACCTACGAGCAGTACTTC. Its protein product is CASSEVRTPTYEQYF.

The chain combines TRBV9 with TRBJ2-1; D not resolved. V shed 4 bases and J shed 6 bases, with 8 bases lying between them. The CDR3 runs 12 residues. Germline CDR1 and CDR2: SGDLS and YYNGEE. The CDR3 DNA follows: TGTGCCAGCAGCCGGCCTAGCAATGAGCAGTTCTTC. Translation: CASSRPSNEQFF.

This chain uses TRBV2 with TRBJ2-3; D unclear. Trimming shortened V by 2 bases and J by 5 bases, and 14 bases separated the two germline ends. The CDR3 loop spans 15 amino acids. The germline V gene has CDR1 SNHLY and CDR2 FYNNEI. In DNA, the CDR3 is TGTGCCAGCAGTGAAAGCGCGGCCCAGTTAGATACGCAGTATTTT. Encoded protein: CASSESAAQLDTQYF. The whole variable domain, remainder taken from reference TRBV2 and TRBJ2-3, is EPEVTQTPSHQVTQMGQEVILRCVPISNHLYFYWYRQILGQKVEFLVSFYNNEISEKSEIFDDQFSVERPDGSNFTLKIRSTKLEDSAMYFCASSESAAQLDTQYFGPGTRLTVL.

CDR3 residues: CASSQVLDRENEQFF. The CDR3 DNA follows: TGCGCCAGCAGCCAAGTCCTGGACAGGGAAAATGAGCAGTTCTTC. The chain is built from TRBV4-1 and TRBJ2-1; 8 bases are a match to TRBD1. This CDR3 region has 15 residues. After removal of 1 base from V and 7 bases from J, the junction contained 6 bases not matched to a gene. CDR1 and CDR2 from the germline V gene are MGHRA and YSYEKL.

The rearrangement uses TRBV20-1 and TRBJ2-7, with a weak D call TRBD2 (7 bases). The ends were cut back, 5 bases at V and 6 bases at J, with 17 bases in the middle. This CDR3 has 13 amino acids. The germline CDR1 and CDR2 sequences are DFQATT and SNEGSKA (reference sequence). The CDR3 DNA reads as TGCAGTGCTCTGTGGGGGGGGCAGGGCGAGCAGTACTTC. Its translation is CSALWGGQGEQYF.

The chain uses TRBV10-2 and TRBJ2-1; 8 nucleotides match TRBD2. Germline loops: CDR1 WSHSY, CDR2 SAAADI. The CDR3 contains 15 residues. The trim removed 3 bases at V and 4 bases at J, leaving 5 bases unmatched. CDR3 coding DNA: TGCGCCAGCAGTGAAACTAGCGGTTATTACAATGAGCAGTTCTTC. Translation: CASSETSGYYNEQFF.

J is TRBJ2-7 and V is TRBV6-6; tentative D call: TRBD1 (6 bases). This CDR3 spans 14 amino acids. Germline CDR1 MNHNY, CDR2 SVGAGI (reference sequence). Trimming took off 1 base at V and 5 bases at J, with 12 bases between the two ends. The CDR3 nucleotides are TGTGCCAGCAGTTACTGGGGTGGGGGCGACGAGCAGTACTTC. It yields the protein CASSYWGGGDEQYF.

This chain connects TRBV15 to TRBJ1-5; the D gene is possibly TRBD1 (6 bases). Germline CDR1 LNHNV, CDR2 YYDKDF (reference sequence). The CDR3 has 16 residues. V was pared by 0 bases and J by 3 bases, with 12 bases between. The CDR3 is CATSREDSPINQPQHF. The CDR3 DNA follows: TGTGCCACCAGCAGAGAGGACAGTCCAATCAATCAGCCCCAGCATTTT.

The V gene is TRBV7-2, the J gene TRBJ2-3; D call uncertain. V was clipped by 1 base and J by 7 bases, with 6 bases between them. This CDR3 has 12 amino acids. Germline lookup yields CDR1 SGHTA and CDR2 FQGNSA. As DNA, the CDR3 is TGTGCCAGCAGCTTAGGGGGTAATACGCAGTATTTT. It encodes CASSLGGNTQYF.

This chain connects TRBV24-1 to TRBJ1-2; D is possibly TRBD1 (6 bases). Germline CDR1 reads KGHDR; CDR2 reads SFDVKD. This CDR3 comprises 13 residues. The V end lost 5 bases, the J end lost 2 bases, and 8 bases lay between the germline ends. CDR3 DNA: TGTGCCACCAGTGCTGGGGGCAACTATGGCTACACCTTC. It encodes CATSAGGNYGYTF.

The rearrangement links TRBV19 to TRBJ2-1; 7 bases agree with TRBD2. Germline-derived CDR1 and CDR2 are LNHDA and SQIVND (reference sequence). V gave up 4 bases and J gave up 4 bases; unmatched junction bases: 7. The CDR3 extends over 15 amino acids. The DNA for the CDR3 is TGTGCCAGTAGTACGCTAGCGGCCCCATACAATGAGCAGTTCTTC. It translates to CASSTLAAPYNEQFF.

J is TRBJ1-1 and V is TRBV13; 7 bases map to TRBD1. V lost 7 bases and J lost 7; bases outside the gene matches: 9. CDR3 size: 13 residues. The germline CDR1 and CDR2 sequences are PRHDT and FYEKMQ (reference sequence). CDR3 nucleotides: TGTGCCAGCACCCTCGAGGGGGCGCGTGAAGCTTTCTTT. Translating gives CASTLEGAREAFF.

This chain connects TRBV4-1 to TRBJ2-2, with D hard to call. The V gene lost 0 bases and the J gene lost 3 bases, with 8 bases spanning the gap. CDR1 and CDR2 (germline): MGHRA, YSYEKL. The CDR3 covers 15 residues. The CDR3 sequence is CASSQELEYTGELFF. DNA for the CDR3: TGCGCCAGCAGCCAAGAATTGGAGTACACCGGGGAGCTGTTTTTT.

This chain uses TRBV6-1 with TRBJ2-1; tentative D call: TRBD2 (6 bases). The CDR3 loop spans 12 amino acids. Germline lookup yields CDR1 MNHNS and CDR2 SASEGT. V was pared by 7 bases and J by 15 bases, with 19 bases between. The CDR3 loop reads CASTDWDGEAFF. The CDR3, as DNA: TGTGCCAGCACCGACTGGGACGGGGAGGCGTTCTTC.

The chain joins TRBV19 to TRBJ2-1, with D possibly being TRBD2 (5 bases). Germline CDR1 is LNHDA and CDR2 is SQIVND (reference sequence). The V gene lost 7 bases and the J gene lost 0 bases, with 13 bases spanning the gap. The CDR3 has 15 residues. The CDR3 region has the DNA TGTGCCAGTAAGGTGGAGGCCAGCTCCTACAATGAGCAGTTCTTC. The encoded protein is CASKVEASSYNEQFF.

The chain has TRBV13 and TRBJ2-3, with D perhaps TRBD2 (6 bases). The CDR3 spans 15 residues. Germline-derived CDR1 and CDR2 are PRHDT and FYEKMQ (reference sequence). V was cut by 2 bases and J by 2 bases, with 11 bases left in between. Here the CDR3 reads CASSLFGGVTDTQYF. CDR3 nucleotides: TGTGCCAGCAGCTTATTCGGGGGTGTCACAGATACGCAGTATTTT.

The V and J genes are TRBV23-1 and TRBJ2-7, with unresolved D. TRBV23-1 is reported as an ORF; its role is uncertain. V lost 4 bases and J 2 bases, leaving 9 bases between the germline ends. The CDR3 extends over 13 amino acids. In DNA, the CDR3 is TGCGCCAGCAGTCCGGGCAGCCCCTACGAGCAGTACTTC. Translation: CASSPGSPYEQYF.

The chain links TRBV9 to TRBJ1-4; D is uncertain. Trimming took 4 bases from V and 0 from J, leaving 13 bases between them. This CDR3 region has 16 residues. CDR1 is SGDLS, CDR2 YYNGEE, per germline. The chain's CDR3 is CASSPSFGATNEKLFF. Here the CDR3 DNA reads TGTGCCAGCAGCCCGTCCTTTGGGGCAACTAATGAAAAACTGTTTTTT.

This chain's CDR3 is CASRRGRGNNSPLHF. The CDR3, as DNA: TGTGCCAGCAGGAGGGGGCGCGGGAATAATTCACCCCTCCACTTT. This chain links TRBV6-2 or TRBV6-3 with TRBJ1-6, with TRBD1 matching 7 bases. The trim removed 6 bases at V and 5 bases at J, leaving 7 bases unmatched. CDR1 is MNHEY and CDR2 is SVGEGT in the germline V gene. The CDR3 contains 15 residues.

The chain links TRBV7-9 to TRBJ1-1; no reliable D call. The CDR3 consists of 10 residues. Looked up from germline, CDR1 is SEHNR and CDR2 is FQNEAQ (reference sequence). V dropped 4 bases and J dropped 10 bases, with 7 bases sitting between them. The CDR3 DNA reads as TGTGCCAGCAGCTACGAAGGAGCTTTCTTT. It yields the protein CASSYEGAFF.

This rearrangement joins TRBV20-1 to TRBJ2-1, with 8 nucleotides matching TRBD2. Germline V lookup: CDR1 DFQATT, CDR2 SNEGSKA (reference sequence). The CDR3 totals 15 residues. J was trimmed by 0 bases and V by 6 bases; bases with no gene match: 7. As DNA, the CDR3 is TGCAGTGCCAGCGAGCGGGAGCACTCCTACAATGAGCAGTTCTTC. This codes for CSASEREHSYNEQFF.

The chain recombines TRBV14 with TRBJ2-1; TRBD1 or TRBD2 may be the D gene (5 bases each). This CDR3 has 15 amino acids. Germline CDR1 is SGHDN and CDR2 is FVKESK. V dropped 1 base and J dropped 7 bases, with 14 bases sitting between them. The CDR3 nucleotides read TGTGCCAGCAGCCAAGGACAGCTCCCGGGGAATGAGCAGTTCTTC. It specifies CASSQGQLPGNEQFF.

This clonotype occurred a few times. The chain couples TRBV12-3 or TRBV12-4 to TRBJ1-5, with D unclear. The CDR3 is made up of 14 amino acids. Trimming removed 1 base at V and 0 bases at J, with 4 bases between. This CDR3 is CASSLGDSNQPQHF. In DNA, the CDR3 is TGTGCCAGCAGTTTAGGGGATAGCAATCAGCCCCAGCATTTT.

Only one count was recorded for this clonotype. The chain uses TRBV7-9 and TRBJ1-1, with D maybe TRBD1 (6 bases). V was shortened by 2 bases and J by 0 bases, with 10 bases between the two germline ends. The CDR3 consists of 15 residues. Germline assignment: CDR1 SEHNR and CDR2 FQNEAQ (reference sequence). DNA for the CDR3: TGTGCCAGCAGCTTACAGGGGCGAATGAACACTGAAGCTTTCTTT. Protein: CASSLQGRMNTEAFF.

The CDR3 sequence: CASSLGTTSYNEQFF. The CDR3 nucleotides read TGTGCCAGCAGTCTAGGGACGACCTCCTACAATGAGCAGTTCTTC. The chain links TRBV27 to TRBJ2-1; D may be TRBD1 or TRBD2 (5 bases each). CDR1 is MNHEY and CDR2 is SMNVEV in the germline V gene (reference sequence). The CDR3 runs 15 residues. Trimming shortened V by 5 bases and J by 0 bases, and 11 bases separated the two germline ends.